These 4 T cell receptor beta chains came from one sample sequenced in a study of blood T cell repertoires in COVID-19. The repertoire was sequenced with immunoSEQ multiplex PCR; TCRdb's copy has only in-frame clones and lacks some. The repertoire holds some 39,000 clones, with approximately 85% as singletons. The sample comprised peripheral blood. The source of these receptors is a man aged 55 to 70 with acute or convalescent COVID-19.

The V gene is TRBV27, the J gene TRBJ2-1, with D possibly being TRBD1 (5 bases). Per germline, CDR1 MNHEY and CDR2 SMNVEV (reference sequence). V was cut by 1 base and J by 0 bases, with 10 bases left in between. The CDR3 extends over 16 amino acids. CDR3 region: CASSLFGATSYNEQFF. The CDR3, as DNA: TGTGCCAGCAGTTTATTTGGGGCTACCTCCTACAATGAGCAGTTCTTC.

This chain uses TRBV5-6 with TRBJ2-7; D gene uncertain. Germline CDR1 SGHDT, CDR2 YYEEEE. Trimming removed 0 bases at V and 6 bases at J, with 10 bases between. CDR3 length: 13 amino acids. For the CDR3, the DNA is TGTGCCAGCAGCTTGGTGGCGGTGGGCGAGCAGTACTTC. Protein: CASSLVAVGEQYF.

This chain links TRBV18 with TRBJ2-3; 7 nucleotides match TRBD2. This CDR3 contains 16 residues. The germline gives CDR1 KGHSH, CDR2 LQKENI. The junction had 7 bases not matched to a gene; V was cut back by 2 bases and J by 2 bases. The CDR3: CASSPFVGGNTDTQYF. DNA for the CDR3: TGTGCCAGCTCACCATTCGTGGGGGGGAACACAGATACGCAGTATTTT.

The rearrangement links TRBV9 to TRBJ2-2; D is ambiguous. Germline CDR1 SGDLS, CDR2 YYNGEE. The CDR3 has 14 amino acids. V gave up 0 bases and J gave up 3 bases, with 6 bases separating them. CDR3 nucleotides: TGTGCCAGCAGCGTAGGCGGAGACACCGGGGAGCTGTTTTTT. It yields the protein CASSVGGDTGELFF.